This T cell receptor (beta chain) was observed in a study of T cell responses to AZD1222 COVID-19 vaccine. Here immunoSEQ multiplex PCR was the method, and the copy in TCRdb shows in-frame clones only, minus some. The repertoire consists of 200,000 to 250,000 clones, with roughly 94% occurring once and the leading ten covering over 1.5%. The germline CDR1 and CDR2 sequences are LGHDT and YNNKEL (reference sequence). This CDR3 comprises 16 residues. V was clipped by 3 bases and J by 0 bases, with 13 bases between them. The receptor was isolated from an adult who received the MenACWY meningococcal vaccine as a control. The V gene is TRBV3-1 (or the pseudogene TRBV3-2), the J gene TRBJ2-3, with no clear D. Source: peripheral blood, taken 28 days after the second dose of the MenACWY control vaccine. The CDR3 sequence: CASSQFSWGSTDTQYF. The DNA of the CDR3 is TGTGCCAGCAGCCAGTTTAGCTGGGGTAGCACAGATACGCAGTATTTT.